Described below is a single T cell receptor beta chain sequence and its context. This entry is derived from a study of blood T cell repertoires in COVID-19. Study overall: COVID-19 samples from acute and convalescent phases originated in the United States, Italy and Spain.

Patients from Seattle were sampled longitudinally, starting during active infection. Original methodology: Amplified reference gene primers provided the basis for estimating nucleated cell counts. Clones were sequenced by immunoSEQ multiplex PCR, and TCRdb holds only the in-frame ones, with some missing. The DNA gave D and trimming, while V, J and clone size come from that table. Counted here are roughly 290,000 clones, around 82% occurring once; the ten biggest clones make up 0.87%. The sequence was collected from a human donor with COVID-19, enrolled during active disease. The donor label of this sample is uncertain. Sample: peripheral blood.

The CDR3 sequence: CASSGTGVEGALHF. The CDR3 nucleotides read TGTGCCAGCAGCGGAACAGGGGTGGAGGGGGCCCTCCACTTT. V is TRBV21-1 and J is TRBJ1-6; the table's D call, TRBD1, was not checked against the DNA. TRBV21-1 is shown as a pseudogene. The CDR3 is 14 amino acids.